Sequencing of this T cell receptor beta chain was carried out in a study of blood T cell repertoires in COVID-19. The overall study: Sites across the United States, Italy and Spain contributed samples from acute and convalescent COVID-19. Nucleic acid was either cDNA or gDNA, and it came from T cells, B-cell-depleted T cells, or PBMCs.

The data were produced by immunoSEQ multiplex PCR, yet TCRdb's version contains in-frame clones alone and is incomplete. This sample has 200,000 to 250,000 clones; about 83% occur once, and the top ten carry roughly 1.3%. With V trimmed by 1 base and J by 1 base, 2 bases remained unmatched. This CDR3 region has 16 residues. Germline CDR1 and CDR2: LNHDA and SQIVND (reference sequence). The sequencing sample was made of peripheral blood. The TCR was taken from a woman aged 30 to 39 with COVID-19, enrolled during active disease. This chain connects TRBV19 to TRBJ2-2; 8 positions match TRBD2. CDR3 sequence: CASSIARGGNTGELFF. CDR3 bases: TGTGCCAGTAGTATAGCCCGGGGGGGGAACACCGGGGAGCTGTTTTTT. Based on the CDR3 plus reference TRBV19 and TRBJ2-2, the full variable domain is DGGITQSPKYLFRKEGQNVTLSCEQNLNHDAMYWYRQDPGQGLRLIYYSQIVNDFQKGDIAEGYSVSREKKESFPLTVTSAQKNPTAFYLCASSIARGGNTGELFFGEGSRLTVL.